This T cell receptor (beta chain) was captured in a study of response to subunit inactivated influenza vaccine listed by TCRdb under 2018. General notes on the study: To follow how T cells responded to a trivalent subunit inactivated influenza vaccine, the researchers relied on deep quantitative profiling of the T cell receptor repertoire. Broad study findings and their caveats: It was suggested by the authors that each seasonal influenza vaccination may recruit only a limited number of new T cells.

V drops 1 base and J drops 4 bases, leaving 11 bases in between. The CDR3 covers 15 residues, taking in both the cysteine and the phenylalanine. Just the 45-base CDR3 DNA is kept, in frame starting at base 1. To prepare the library, RT-PCR was applied. The sequencer was an Illumina HiSeq 2500. The public reads were reanalyzed by TCRdb: fastp trimming at Q25, MiXCR alignment, in-frame beta chains only. Each CDR3 protein gets just one entry, which takes the most common genes and DNA from the rows behind it. A total of about 650,000 distinct CDR3 sequences appear in this sample, around 14% of them only once. Around 10% of the sample goes to the ten largest clones. This clonotype has ten or more counts. It has no known antigen specificity. No clone much larger than this one lies a single base away; base qualities are absent.

Sequences were derived from PBMCs from blood, sampled roughly 12 days after vaccination. The TCR was taken from a man aged 45-65 years who received an inactivated influenza vaccine. Donor details come from another sample of the same person, matched by shared clones. Rearrangement joined TRBV12-3 or TRBV12-4 to TRBJ1-5; perhaps TRBD1 is the D gene, with 6 bases matching. CDR3 reads: CASSLGRQGNQPQHF. The sequenced DNA is TGTGCCAGCAGTTTAGGACGGCAGGGGAATCAGCCCCAGCATTTT.